These T cell receptor beta chains were read from a single sample in a study of T cell responses to AZD1222 COVID-19 vaccine. TCRdb keeps only in-frame clones here, not all; method: immunoSEQ multiplex PCR. There are 74,000 or so clones in the sample; around 83% occur only once, and approximately 13% lies in the top ten. This material consisted of peripheral blood, taken on day 0 of AZD1222 vaccination. The source of these receptors is an adult in good health. CDR3s include the opening cysteine and the closing phenylalanine or tryptophan. D genes are given only for firm matches. Not every row has a clone size; where given, it reads once, few, many or a size class.

TRBV27	-	TRBJ2-3	-	CASSLRASTDTQYF	TGTGCCAGCAGTTTGCGAGCTAGCACAGATACGCAGTATTTT
TRBV10-3	-	TRBJ2-1	-	CAISEYGALEDNEQFF	TGTGCCATCAGTGAGTACGGGGCTTTGGAGGACAATGAGCAGTTCTTC
TRBV19	-	TRBJ2-6	-	CATTRESGANVLTF	TGTGCCACAACCAGGGAATCCGGGGCCAACGTCCTGACTTTC
TRBV7-9	TRBD2	TRBJ2-7	-	CASSTPGGRVDYEQYF	TGTGCCAGCAGCACCCCGGGGGGAAGGGTGGACTACGAGCAGTACTTC
TRBV4-1	-	TRBJ2-2	once	CASSQPRNTGELFF	TGCGCCAGCAGCCAGCCTCGGAACACCGGGGAGCTGTTTTTT
TRBV5-4	TRBD1	TRBJ1-1	-	CASSSGQLNTEAFF	TGTGCCAGCAGCTCGGGACAGTTGAACACTGAAGCTTTCTTT
TRBV29-1	-	TRBJ1-1	once	CSVGQALNTEAFF	TGCAGCGTTGGGCAGGCGTTGAACACTGAAGCTTTCTTT
TRBV7-8	-	TRBJ1-5	-	CASSLRGKGNQPQHF	TGTGCCAGCAGCTTACGGGGAAAGGGCAATCAGCCCCAGCATTTT
TRBV12-3/TRBV12-4	-	TRBJ1-4	-	CASSLAAYEKLFF	TGTGCCAGCAGTTTGGCTGCTTATGAAAAACTGTTTTTT
TRBV6-5	-	TRBJ2-5	-	CASGNRQETQYF	TGTGCCAGCGGTAACCGCCAAGAGACCCAGTACTTC
TRBV3-1/TRBV3-2	-	TRBJ2-1	once	CASSQVSPWETVYNEQFF	TGTGCCAGCAGCCAAGTATCTCCGTGGGAGACAGTTTACAATGAGCAGTTCTTC